This T cell receptor (beta chain) emerged from a study of T cell responses to AZD1222 COVID-19 vaccine. Trimming pared 1 base from V and 8 bases from J, leaving 11 bases between. Germline-derived CDR1 and CDR2 are LNHNV and YYDKDF (reference sequence). CDR3 length: 14 residues. Using immunoSEQ multiplex PCR, the repertoire was profiled, and TCRdb retains in-frame clones only, with some absent. The sample holds over 85,000 clones, over 90% seen once. Remarks on this clone: Its target is unknown.

Regarding the study as a whole: Epitopes outside B.1.351 and B.1.1.7 mutated regions reportedly drew nearly half of spike TCRs.

This sequence was found in an adult who received the AZD1222 COVID-19 vaccine. The sequences come from peripheral blood, collected 28 days after the second AZD1222 dose. The chain carries TRBV15 and TRBJ1-4; tentative D call: TRBD1 (5 bases). The CDR3 loop reads CATSRGGSGEKLFF. CDR3 nucleotides: TGTGCCACCAGCAGAGGGGGATCAGGGGAAAAACTGTTTTTT.